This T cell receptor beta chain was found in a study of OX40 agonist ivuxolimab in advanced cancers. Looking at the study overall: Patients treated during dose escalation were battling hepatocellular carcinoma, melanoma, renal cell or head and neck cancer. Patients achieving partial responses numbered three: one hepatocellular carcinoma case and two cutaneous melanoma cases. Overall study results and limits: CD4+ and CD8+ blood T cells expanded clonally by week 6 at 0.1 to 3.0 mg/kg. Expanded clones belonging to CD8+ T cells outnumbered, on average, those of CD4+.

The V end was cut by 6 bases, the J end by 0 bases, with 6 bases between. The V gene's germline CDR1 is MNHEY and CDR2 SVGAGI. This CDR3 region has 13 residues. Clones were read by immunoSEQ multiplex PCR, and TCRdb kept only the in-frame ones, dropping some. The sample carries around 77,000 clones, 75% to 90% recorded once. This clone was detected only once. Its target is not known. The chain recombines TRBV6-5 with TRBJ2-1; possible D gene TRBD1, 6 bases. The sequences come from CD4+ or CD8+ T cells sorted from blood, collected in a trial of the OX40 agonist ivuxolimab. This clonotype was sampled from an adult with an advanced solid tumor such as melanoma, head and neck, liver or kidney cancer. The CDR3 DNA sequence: TGTGCCAGCAGGGGGGCCTCCTACAATGAGCAGTTCTTC. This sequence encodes CASRGASYNEQFF.